This passage covers 10 T cell receptor beta chains from one sample sequenced in a study of T cell responses to AZD1222 COVID-19 vaccine. Repertoires were generated with immunoSEQ multiplex PCR, while TCRdb's copy carries only in-frame clones and drops some. The table has approximately 140,000 clones, roughly 90% seen once. Sequencing was performed on peripheral blood, taken 28 days after the second AZD1222 dose. The source of these receptors is an adult who received the AZD1222 COVID-19 vaccine.

The genes are TRBV16 and TRBJ2-5; D unresolved. Per germline, CDR1 KGHSY and CDR2 FQNENV. This CDR3 region has 12 residues. Trimming cost V 7 bases and J 2 bases, with 8 bases left between them. CDR3 nucleotide sequence: TGTGCCAGCACTAAAAGACAAGAGACCCAGTACTTC. Encoded protein: CASTKRQETQYF. Full variable domain (outside the CDR3, taken from reference TRBV16 and TRBJ2-5): GEEVAQTPKHLVRGEGQKAKLYCAPIKGHSYVFWYQQVLKNEFKFLISFQNENVFDETGMPKERFSAKCLPNSPCSLEIQATKLEDSAVYFCASTKRQETQYFGPGTRLLVL.

The chain is built from TRBV10-3 and TRBJ2-3, with 10 nucleotides matching TRBD2. V lost 0 bases to trimming and J lost 7 bases; unmatched junction nucleotides: 4. The germline CDR1 and CDR2 sequences are ENHRY and SYGVKD. The CDR3 is 15 amino acids. This chain's CDR3 is CAISESAGGGHTQYF. As DNA, the CDR3 is TGTGCCATCAGTGAGTCAGCGGGAGGGGGTCATACGCAGTATTTT.

This clone was seen a handful of times. This chain joins TRBV5-5 and TRBJ1-6, with D unresolved. The CDR3 runs to 15 residues. The germline gives CDR1 SGHKS, CDR2 YYEKEE (reference sequence). With 2 bases removed from V and 5 bases from J, the gap between germline ends came to 11 bases. In DNA form, the CDR3 reads TGTGCCAGCAGCTTACGGCAGACGGATAATTCACCCCTCCACTTT. It translates to CASSLRQTDNSPLHF.

The rearrangement links TRBV2 to TRBJ2-2; the D gene is possibly TRBD2 (6 bases). Germline assignment: CDR1 SNHLY and CDR2 FYNNEI. The V and J ends lost 2 bases and 1 base respectively, with 11 bases between them. The CDR3 has 16 residues. CDR3 loop: CASSEWGTENTGELFF. CDR3 nucleotide sequence: TGTGCCAGCAGTGAATGGGGGACTGAGAACACCGGGGAGCTGTTTTTT.

The CDR3 reads CASSQGAASYNEQFF. The CDR3 DNA is TGTGCCAGTAGTCAAGGGGCCGCCTCCTACAATGAGCAGTTCTTC. The V and J genes are TRBV19 and TRBJ2-1, with a weak D call TRBD1 (5 bases). The length of the CDR3 is 15 residues. Germline loops: CDR1 LNHDA, CDR2 SQIVND (reference sequence). Between the trimmed V and J ends, which lost 5 bases and 0 bases, there was a span of 11 bases.

This clone was recorded only once. The CDR3 sequence: CASSPKRAYEQYF. The CDR3 DNA follows: TGTGCCAGCTCACCGAAAAGGGCCTACGAGCAGTACTTC. The chain combines TRBV18 with TRBJ2-7; D call uncertain. The CDR3 extends over 13 amino acids. CDR1 and CDR2 from the germline V gene are KGHSH and LQKENI. V was clipped by 3 bases and J by 2 bases, with 8 bases between them.

The chain uses TRBV3-1 (or the pseudogene TRBV3-2) and TRBJ2-5, with D perhaps assigned TRBD1 or TRBD2 (5 bases each). CDR1 and CDR2 (germline): LGHDT, YNNKEL (reference sequence). This CDR3 has 16 residues. Trimming removed 4 bases at V and 4 bases at J, with 19 bases between. DNA of the CDR3: TGTGCCAGCAGCCCCGAAGGTCACAGGAGGCGAGAGACCCAGTACTTC. It yields the protein CASSPEGHRRRETQYF.

The V gene is TRBV27, the J gene TRBJ1-1; no definite D call. The ends were cut back, 8 bases at V and 4 bases at J, with 14 bases in the middle. The germline V gene encodes CDR1 MNHEY and CDR2 SMNVEV (reference sequence). The CDR3 contains 13 residues. The CDR3 is CASRLGGGTEAFF. The DNA for the CDR3 is TGTGCCAGCCGCCTGGGAGGCGGCACTGAAGCTTTCTTT.

The chain couples TRBV7-2 to TRBJ2-7, with D perhaps matching TRBD2 (6 bases). The ends were cut back, 3 bases at V and 2 bases at J, with 11 bases in the middle. The CDR3 covers 14 residues. CDR1 and CDR2 (germline): SGHTA, FQGNSA. The CDR3 coding sequence is TGTGCCAGCAGCTTTCTAGCGCTGACCTACGAGCAGTACTTC. This translates into CASSFLALTYEQYF.

J is TRBJ1-1 and V is TRBV20-1; D gene unclear. This CDR3 has 11 residues. CDR1 DFQATT and CDR2 SNEGSKA come from the germline V gene (reference sequence). V was clipped by 3 bases and J by 6 bases, with 8 bases between them. CDR3 coding DNA: TGCAGTGCTAGTTATAGATCTGAAGCTTTCTTT. Amino acid sequence: CSASYRSEAFF.